These T cell receptor beta chains were read from a single sample in a study of blood T cell repertoires in COVID-19. TCRdb's copy holds only in-frame clones and misses some; the assay was immunoSEQ multiplex PCR. The sample includes about 180,000 clones, about 84% of them seen just once. Sequenced material: peripheral blood. All receptors derive from a human donor in a cohort sampled during active COVID-19. The CDR3 runs from the conserved cysteine through the conserved F or W. D genes are given only for firm matches. The listing skips clone size in some rows; elsewhere it reads once, few, many or a size class.

d_gene: NA
j_gene: TRBJ2-7
v_gene: TRBV5-8
abundance: NA
CDR3aa: CASSLGAATTYEQYF
CDR3nt: TGTGCCAGCAGCCTGGGGGCAGCCACCACCTACGAGCAGTACTTC

d_gene: NA
j_gene: TRBJ2-7
v_gene: TRBV6-1
abundance: once
CDR3aa: CASSDGQSYEQYF
CDR3nt: TGTGCCAGCAGTGACGGACAGAGCTACGAGCAGTACTTC

d_gene: NA
j_gene: TRBJ1-6
v_gene: TRBV3-1/TRBV3-2
abundance: NA
CDR3aa: CASSQAYNSPLHF
CDR3nt: TGTGCCAGCAGCCAGGCATATAATTCACCCCTCCACTTT

d_gene: NA
j_gene: TRBJ1-3
v_gene: TRBV3-1/TRBV3-2
abundance: NA
CDR3aa: CASSRTREGGNTIYF
CDR3nt: TGTGCCAGCAGCCGGACCCGGGAAGGTGGAAACACCATATATTTT

d_gene: NA
j_gene: TRBJ2-6
v_gene: TRBV6-1
abundance: NA
CDR3aa: CASSEKSSGANVLTF
CDR3nt: TGTGCCAGCAGTGAAAAGAGCTCTGGGGCCAACGTCCTGACTTTC

d_gene: NA
j_gene: TRBJ2-5
v_gene: TRBV15
abundance: NA
CDR3aa: CATSRDFQGLKETQYF
CDR3nt: TGTGCCACCAGCAGAGATTTTCAGGGACTCAAAGAGACCCAGTACTTC

d_gene: TRBD2
j_gene: TRBJ2-1
v_gene: TRBV7-6
abundance: NA
CDR3aa: CASSKTSGRLYNEQFF
CDR3nt: TGTGCCAGCAGCAAGACTAGCGGGAGACTTTACAATGAGCAGTTCTTC

d_gene: TRBD2
j_gene: TRBJ2-1
v_gene: TRBV5-6
abundance: NA
CDR3aa: CASTFSGGANNEQFF
CDR3nt: TGTGCCAGCACCTTTAGCGGGGGGGCTAACAATGAGCAGTTCTTC

d_gene: TRBD1
j_gene: TRBJ2-2
v_gene: TRBV9
abundance: NA
CDR3aa: CASSAPDRATGELFF
CDR3nt: TGTGCCAGCAGCGCCCCGGACAGGGCGACCGGGGAGCTGTTTTTT

d_gene: TRBD1
j_gene: TRBJ1-4
v_gene: TRBV7-6
abundance: once
CDR3aa: CASSLNRQGQNEKLFF
CDR3nt: TGTGCCAGCAGCTTAAATCGACAGGGTCAGAATGAAAAACTGTTTTTT

d_gene: NA
j_gene: TRBJ1-1
v_gene: TRBV7-2
abundance: NA
CDR3aa: CASSLVKAWQGTEAFF
CDR3nt: TGTGCCAGCAGCTTAGTTAAGGCTTGGCAGGGTACTGAAGCTTTCTTT

d_gene: TRBD1
j_gene: TRBJ2-1
v_gene: TRBV10-1
abundance: NA
CDR3aa: CASSEIRDSYNEQFF
CDR3nt: TGCGCCAGCAGTGAAATCCGGGACAGCTACAATGAGCAGTTCTTC

d_gene: TRBD2
j_gene: TRBJ2-1
v_gene: TRBV19
abundance: once
CDR3aa: CASSIQLAGGDNEQFF
CDR3nt: TGTGCCAGTAGTATCCAACTAGCGGGGGGTGACAATGAGCAGTTCTTC

d_gene: NA
j_gene: TRBJ2-1
v_gene: TRBV11-1
abundance: NA
CDR3aa: CASSFEGDEQFF
CDR3nt: TGTGCCAGCAGCTTCGAGGGCGATGAGCAGTTCTTC

d_gene: NA
j_gene: TRBJ2-4
v_gene: TRBV5-1
abundance: NA
CDR3aa: CASSLGVQKNIQYF
CDR3nt: TGCGCCAGCAGCTTGGGTGTCCAAAAAAACATTCAGTACTTC

d_gene: TRBD1
j_gene: TRBJ2-7
v_gene: TRBV13
abundance: once
CDR3aa: CASSRAEQGGEQYF
CDR3nt: TGTGCCAGCAGCCGGGCCGAACAGGGGGGCGAGCAGTACTTC

d_gene: NA
j_gene: TRBJ2-6
v_gene: TRBV9
abundance: NA
CDR3aa: CASGPYSGANVLTF
CDR3nt: TGTGCCAGCGGGCCCTATTCTGGGGCCAACGTCCTGACTTTC

d_gene: NA
j_gene: TRBJ1-1
v_gene: TRBV9
abundance: NA
CDR3aa: CASSLQGTGAEAFF
CDR3nt: TGTGCCAGCAGCCTACAGGGTACCGGCGCTGAAGCTTTCTTT

d_gene: TRBD1
j_gene: TRBJ1-2
v_gene: TRBV30
abundance: NA
CDR3aa: CASAGQVGGYEGYTF
CDR3nt: TGTGCCTCGGCGGGACAGGTGGGGGGGTACGAAGGCTACACCTTC

d_gene: TRBD1
j_gene: TRBJ2-3
v_gene: TRBV5-1
abundance: NA
CDR3aa: CASSLQGALPDTQYF
CDR3nt: TGCGCCAGCAGCTTACAGGGGGCGCTTCCAGATACGCAGTATTTT

d_gene: NA
j_gene: TRBJ1-5
v_gene: TRBV19
abundance: NA
CDR3aa: CASRWGGNQPQHF
CDR3nt: TGTGCCAGTCGCTGGGGGGGCAATCAGCCCCAGCATTTT

d_gene: TRBD2
j_gene: TRBJ2-7
v_gene: TRBV7-2
abundance: NA
CDR3aa: CASSLGLAYEQYF
CDR3nt: TGTGCCAGCAGCCTCGGACTAGCCTACGAGCAGTACTTC

d_gene: TRBD2
j_gene: TRBJ2-7
v_gene: TRBV9
abundance: NA
CDR3aa: CASSVAAGMADEQYF
CDR3nt: TGTGCCAGCAGCGTCGCAGCGGGGATGGCGGACGAGCAGTACTTC

d_gene: TRBD1
j_gene: TRBJ1-2
v_gene: TRBV12-3/TRBV12-4
abundance: NA
CDR3aa: CASSFGQGDGYTF
CDR3nt: TGTGCCAGCAGTTTTGGGCAGGGGGATGGCTACACCTTC

d_gene: NA
j_gene: TRBJ1-6
v_gene: TRBV27
abundance: NA
CDR3aa: CASSIFRSSYNSPLHF
CDR3nt: TGTGCCAGCTCTATATTTAGGAGCTCCTATAATTCACCCCTCCACTTT

d_gene: NA
j_gene: TRBJ2-5
v_gene: TRBV14
abundance: NA
CDR3aa: CASSQPSGRETQYF
CDR3nt: TGTGCCAGCAGCCAACCCTCAGGGAGGGAGACCCAGTACTTC

d_gene: NA
j_gene: TRBJ2-3
v_gene: TRBV13
abundance: NA
CDR3aa: CASSPSGDTQYF
CDR3nt: TGTGCCAGCAGCCCGTCCGGGGATACGCAGTATTTT

d_gene: NA
j_gene: TRBJ1-5
v_gene: TRBV4-1
abundance: NA
CDR3aa: CASSQTAEGNQPQHF
CDR3nt: TGCGCCAGCAGCCAGACAGCCGAGGGCAATCAGCCCCAGCATTTT

d_gene: TRBD1
j_gene: TRBJ1-6
v_gene: TRBV18
abundance: NA
CDR3aa: CASRVQGAYNSPLHF
CDR3nt: TGTGCCAGCCGGGTCCAGGGGGCCTATAATTCACCCCTCCACTTT

d_gene: NA
j_gene: TRBJ1-1
v_gene: TRBV13
abundance: NA
CDR3aa: CASSFGRGEAFF
CDR3nt: TGTGCCAGCAGCTTTGGACGGGGAGAAGCTTTCTTT

d_gene: TRBD1
j_gene: TRBJ2-1
v_gene: TRBV20-1
abundance: NA
CDR3aa: CSASSVSGQGSYNEQFF
CDR3nt: TGCAGTGCTAGTAGCGTGTCGGGACAGGGATCCTACAATGAGCAGTTCTTC

d_gene: TRBD1
j_gene: TRBJ1-2
v_gene: TRBV3-1/TRBV3-2
abundance: few
CDR3aa: CASSQAARGQYGYTF
CDR3nt: TGTGCCAGCAGCCAAGCGGCCAGGGGGCAGTATGGCTACACCTTC

d_gene: TRBD1
j_gene: TRBJ1-2
v_gene: TRBV6-5
abundance: NA
CDR3aa: CASTRQGADGYTF
CDR3nt: TGTGCCAGCACCCGACAGGGGGCCGATGGCTACACCTTC

d_gene: TRBD1
j_gene: TRBJ2-4
v_gene: TRBV4-1
abundance: NA
CDR3aa: CASSQLGTAKNIQYF
CDR3nt: TGCGCCAGCAGCCAATTAGGGACAGCAAAAAACATTCAGTACTTC

d_gene: TRBD1
j_gene: TRBJ1-1
v_gene: TRBV5-1
abundance: NA
CDR3aa: CASSFKGADTEAFF
CDR3nt: TGCGCCAGCAGCTTCAAGGGGGCGGACACTGAAGCTTTCTTC

d_gene: NA
j_gene: TRBJ1-1
v_gene: TRBV2
abundance: once
CDR3aa: CASSGGAGPTEAFF
CDR3nt: TGTGCCAGCAGTGGAGGAGCAGGGCCCACTGAAGCTTTCTTT

d_gene: NA
j_gene: TRBJ1-4
v_gene: TRBV7-2
abundance: once
CDR3aa: CASSPGVATNEKLFF
CDR3nt: TGTGCCAGCAGCCCAGGGGTTGCAACTAATGAAAAACTGTTTTTT

d_gene: NA
j_gene: TRBJ1-1
v_gene: TRBV5-1
abundance: NA
CDR3aa: CASSLVRAQEAFF
CDR3nt: TGCGCCAGCAGCTTGGTCAGGGCCCAAGAGGCTTTCTTT

d_gene: NA
j_gene: TRBJ1-1
v_gene: TRBV3-1/TRBV3-2
abundance: once
CDR3aa: CASSRLRGTEAFF
CDR3nt: TGTGCCAGCAGCCGACTGCGGGGTACTGAAGCTTTCTTT

d_gene: TRBD2
j_gene: TRBJ2-3
v_gene: TRBV3-1/TRBV3-2
abundance: NA
CDR3aa: CASSQGRLAGGTDTQYF
CDR3nt: TGTGCCAGCAGCCAAGGGAGACTAGCGGGGGGCACAGATACGCAGTATTTT

d_gene: TRBD1
j_gene: TRBJ2-7
v_gene: TRBV28
abundance: NA
CDR3aa: CASSFGTAYGQYF
CDR3nt: TGTGCCAGCAGTTTTGGGACAGCCTACGGGCAGTACTTC